This T cell receptor (beta chain) was sequenced in a study of metastatic and nonmetastatic thyroid tumors. The CDR3 loop spans 12 amino acids. Trimming stripped 2 bases from V and 2 bases from J, with 7 bases between. Per germline, CDR1 GTSNPN and CDR2 SVGIG (reference sequence). Thyroid surgery took place with no prior treatment in any patient. TCRdb re-analyzed the PCR reads using MiXCR. The profile covers some 40,000 clones, with around 16% appearing a single time and 3.8% taken by the ten largest. This clone is classed as medium-sized. The chain couples TRBV30 to TRBJ2-7; either TRBD1 or TRBD2 may supply D (5 bases each). This receptor was taken from a female donor with papillary thyroid cancer or a benign thyroid nodule (not recorded which). Some clones in this sample may be carry-over from other donors' samples. Input material: blood. The CDR3 here is CAWSRGTYEQYF. As DNA, the CDR3 is TGTGCCTGGAGTCGGGGCACCTACGAGCAGTACTTC.